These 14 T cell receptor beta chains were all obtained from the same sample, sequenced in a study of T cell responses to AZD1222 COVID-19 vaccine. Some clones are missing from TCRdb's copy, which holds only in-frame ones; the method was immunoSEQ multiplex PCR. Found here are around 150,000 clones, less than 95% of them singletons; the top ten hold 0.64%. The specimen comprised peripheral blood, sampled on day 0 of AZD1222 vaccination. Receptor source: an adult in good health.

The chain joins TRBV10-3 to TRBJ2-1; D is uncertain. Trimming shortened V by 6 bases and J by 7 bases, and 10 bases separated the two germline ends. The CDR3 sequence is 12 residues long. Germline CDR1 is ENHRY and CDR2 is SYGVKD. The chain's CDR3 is CAIRSVGNEQFF. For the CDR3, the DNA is TGTGCCATCAGGTCAGTTGGTAATGAGCAGTTCTTC.

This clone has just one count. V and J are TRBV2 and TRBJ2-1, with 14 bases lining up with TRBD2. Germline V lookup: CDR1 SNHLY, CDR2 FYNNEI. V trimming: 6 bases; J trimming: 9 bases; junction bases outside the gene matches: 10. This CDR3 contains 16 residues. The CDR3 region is CASSASGLAGVVEQFF. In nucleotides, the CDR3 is TGTGCCAGCAGCGCGTCGGGACTAGCGGGAGTGGTTGAGCAGTTCTTC. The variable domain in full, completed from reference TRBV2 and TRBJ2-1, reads EPEVTQTPSHQVTQMGQEVILRCVPISNHLYFYWYRQILGQKVEFLVSFYNNEISEKSEIFDDQFSVERPDGSNFTLKIRSTKLEDSAMYFCASSASGLAGVVEQFFGPGTRLTVL.

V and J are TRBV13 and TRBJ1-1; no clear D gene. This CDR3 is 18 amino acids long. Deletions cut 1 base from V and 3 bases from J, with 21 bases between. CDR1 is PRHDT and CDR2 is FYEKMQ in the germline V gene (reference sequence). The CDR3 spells CASSLVTGPEVADTEAFF. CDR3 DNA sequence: TGTGCCAGCAGCTTAGTTACGGGCCCTGAAGTAGCCGACACTGAAGCTTTCTTT.

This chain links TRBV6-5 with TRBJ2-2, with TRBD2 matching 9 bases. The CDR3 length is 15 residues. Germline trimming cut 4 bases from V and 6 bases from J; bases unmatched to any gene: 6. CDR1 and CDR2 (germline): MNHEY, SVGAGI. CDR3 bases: TGTGCCAGCAGTTCGAGGCTAGCGGGACCCGGGGAGCTGTTTTTT. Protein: CASSSRLAGPGELFF.

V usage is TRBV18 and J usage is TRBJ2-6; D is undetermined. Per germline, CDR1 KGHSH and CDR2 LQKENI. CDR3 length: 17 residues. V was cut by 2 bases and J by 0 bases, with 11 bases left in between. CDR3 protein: CASSPSRKSSGANVLTF. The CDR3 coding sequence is TGTGCCAGCTCACCATCCAGGAAGAGCTCTGGGGCCAACGTCCTGACTTTC.

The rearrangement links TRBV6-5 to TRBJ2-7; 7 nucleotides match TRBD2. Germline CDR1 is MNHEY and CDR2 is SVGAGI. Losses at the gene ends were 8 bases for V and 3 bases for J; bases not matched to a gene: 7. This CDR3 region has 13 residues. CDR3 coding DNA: TGTGCCAGCGATACGGGAGGACTCTACGAGCAGTACTTC. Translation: CASDTGGLYEQYF.

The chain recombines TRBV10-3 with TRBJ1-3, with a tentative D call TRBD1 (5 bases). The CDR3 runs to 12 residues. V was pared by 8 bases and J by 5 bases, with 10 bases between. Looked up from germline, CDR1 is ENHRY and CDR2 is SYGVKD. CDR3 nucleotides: TGTGCCATCGGACAAGAGAGAAACACCATATATTTT. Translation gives CAIGQERNTIYF.

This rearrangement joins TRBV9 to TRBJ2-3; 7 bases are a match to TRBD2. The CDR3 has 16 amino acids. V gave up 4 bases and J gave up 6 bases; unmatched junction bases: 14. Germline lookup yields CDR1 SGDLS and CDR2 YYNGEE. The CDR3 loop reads CASSPVGGGPRDTQYF. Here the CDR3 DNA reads TGTGCCAGCAGCCCCGTGGGGGGAGGGCCCAGGGATACGCAGTATTTT.

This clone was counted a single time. The CDR3 loop reads CASSPGQGGSRNEQYF. CDR3 in DNA: TGTGCCAGCAGCCCAGGACAGGGGGGATCCCGGAACGAGCAGTACTTC. The genes are TRBV11-1 and TRBJ2-7; 10 bases align to TRBD1. The length of the CDR3 is 16 residues. Trimming removed 5 bases from V and 5 bases from J; junction bases left unmatched: 12. Germline V gene sequence: CDR1 SGHAT, CDR2 FQDESV (reference sequence).

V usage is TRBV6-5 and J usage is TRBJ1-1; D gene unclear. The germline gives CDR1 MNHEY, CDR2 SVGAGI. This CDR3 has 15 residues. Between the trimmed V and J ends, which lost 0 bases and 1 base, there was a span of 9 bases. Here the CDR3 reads CASSYSFSENTEAFF. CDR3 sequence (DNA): TGTGCCAGCAGTTACTCCTTCTCGGAGAACACTGAAGCTTTCTTT.

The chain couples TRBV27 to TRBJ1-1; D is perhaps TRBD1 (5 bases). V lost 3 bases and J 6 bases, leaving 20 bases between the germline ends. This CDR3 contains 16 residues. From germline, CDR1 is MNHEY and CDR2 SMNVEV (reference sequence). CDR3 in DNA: TGTGCCAGCAGTTTCACTTGGGGGACTAGAGGCGCTGAAGCTTTCTTT. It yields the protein CASSFTWGTRGAEAFF.

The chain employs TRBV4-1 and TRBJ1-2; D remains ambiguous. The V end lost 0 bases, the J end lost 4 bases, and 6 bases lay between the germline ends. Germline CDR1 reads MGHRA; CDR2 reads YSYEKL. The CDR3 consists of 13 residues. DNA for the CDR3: TGCGCCAGCAGCCAAGAAGGGTCCTATGGCTACACCTTC. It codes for CASSQEGSYGYTF.

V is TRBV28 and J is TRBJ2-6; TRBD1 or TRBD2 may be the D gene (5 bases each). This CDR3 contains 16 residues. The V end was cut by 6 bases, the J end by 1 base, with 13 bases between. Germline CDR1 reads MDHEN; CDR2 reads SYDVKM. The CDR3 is CASRWGPGSGANVLTF. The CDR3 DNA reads TGTGCCAGCAGGTGGGGACCGGGATCTGGGGCCAACGTCCTGACTTTC.

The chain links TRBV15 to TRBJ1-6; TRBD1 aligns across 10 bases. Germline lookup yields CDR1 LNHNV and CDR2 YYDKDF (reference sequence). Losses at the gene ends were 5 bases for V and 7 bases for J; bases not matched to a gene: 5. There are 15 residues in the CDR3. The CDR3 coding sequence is TGTGCCACCAGCCGTCAGACAGGGGGCAATTCACCCCTCCACTTT. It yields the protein CATSRQTGGNSPLHF.